Each of the 30 T cell receptor beta chains below was sequenced from the same sample in a study of cytotoxic CD8 clonotypes in ibrutinib-treated CLL. The method was immunoSEQ multiplex PCR; TCRdb's version includes in-frame clones alone and lacks a portion of them. The table lists 150,000 to 200,000 clones, roughly 84% of them singletons. The source material was PBMCs, sampled at disease progression, from a patient treated with ibrutinib. Source of these receptors: a human donor with chronic lymphocytic leukemia.

The chain employs TRBV19 and TRBJ1-2, with D possibly TRBD1 on 6 matching bases. Trimming left V 4 bases short and J 2 bases short, with 11 bases between. The CDR3 runs 14 residues. CDR1 and CDR2 from the germline V gene are LNHDA and SQIVND (reference sequence). The CDR3 DNA reads as TGTGCCAGTAGTACAATACAGGGAAACTATGGCTACACCTTC. This sequence encodes CASSTIQGNYGYTF.

This chain links TRBV5-1 with TRBJ2-1; either TRBD1 or TRBD2 may fit D (5 bases each). This CDR3 is built from 16 residues. V was clipped by 0 bases and J by 6 bases, with 16 bases between them. CDR1 and CDR2 (germline): SGHRS, YFSETQ. The DNA of the CDR3 is TGCGCCAGCAGCTTGGCCCCAGGGCCCGGGGCCAATGAGCAGTTCTTC. Translated: CASSLAPGPGANEQFF. The complete variable domain, with remaining parts taken from reference TRBV5-1 and TRBJ2-1, reads KAGVTQTPRYLIKTRGQQVTLSCSPISGHRSVSWYQQTPGQGLQFLFEYFSETQRNKGNFPGRFSGRQFSNSRSEMNVSTLELGDSALYLCASSLAPGPGANEQFFGPGTRLTVL.

With respect to this clone: One end of the junction is discordant with germline, which a read error may explain. The J gene is TRBJ1-1, the V gene TRBV28, with TRBD1 as a possible D gene (6 bases). Looked up from germline, CDR1 is MDHEN and CDR2 is SYDVKM. CDR3 length: 15 amino acids. CDR3 protein: CASSLSSEGVGWGYF. DNA for the CDR3: TGTGCCAGCAGTTTATCAAGTGAGGGGGTCGGGTGGGGTTACTTT.

The gene calls are TRBV11-1 and TRBJ2-7, with a weak D call TRBD1 (6 bases). This CDR3 region has 17 residues. Germline lookup yields CDR1 SGHAT and CDR2 FQDESV (reference sequence). The V gene lost 4 bases and the J gene lost 0 bases, with 19 bases spanning the gap. The chain's CDR3 is CASSSSHRDTSSYEQYF. The CDR3, as DNA: TGTGCCAGCAGCTCCTCACACCGGGACACGTCCTCCTACGAGCAGTACTTC.

The CDR3 nucleotides are TGCGCCAGCAGGGACAGACTAGCGGGAGTCGGGGATACGCAGTATTTT. Its translation is CASRDRLAGVGDTQYF. V gene TRBV5-1 combines with J gene TRBJ2-3; 12 bases match TRBD2. The V segment lost 5 bases and the J segment 6 bases; nucleotides outside the gene matches: 10. The germline CDR1 and CDR2 sequences are SGHRS and YFSETQ. The CDR3 is 16 residues long.

This chain joins TRBV6-5 and TRBJ2-5; 9 nucleotides line up with TRBD2. Germline-derived CDR1 and CDR2 are MNHEY and SVGAGI. The V gene end was trimmed by 9 bases and the J gene end by 5 bases; junction bases not matched to a gene: 10. This CDR3 contains 14 residues. CDR3: CASRPTLAGETQYF. The CDR3 nucleotides read TGTGCCAGTCGGCCGACCCTAGCGGGGGAGACCCAGTACTTC.

This chain links TRBV6-5 with TRBJ2-7, with 7 nucleotides matching TRBD2. Germline V gives CDR1 MNHEY, CDR2 SVGAGI. V shed 6 bases, J shed 3 bases, and the junction held 5 bases outside the gene matches. There are 13 residues in the CDR3. CDR3 coding DNA: TGTGCCAGCAGCCCCCCGGGGGGCTACGAGCAGTACTTC. It is translated as CASSPPGGYEQYF.

This chain links TRBV7-2 with TRBJ1-2, with 7 bases matching TRBD1. The CDR3 length is 17 residues. The trim removed 5 bases at V and 0 bases at J, leaving 12 bases unmatched. Germline V lookup: CDR1 SGHTA, CDR2 FQGNSA. CDR3 nucleotides: TGTGCCAGCAGCATAACCCCCCGACAGGGATCTAACTATGGCTACACCTTC. Translating it yields CASSITPRQGSNYGYTF.

This clone was picked up a small number of times. This chain joins TRBV5-1 and TRBJ2-3; the D gene is possibly TRBD2 (5 bases). Trimming left V 4 bases short and J 1 base short, with 13 bases between. CDR3 length equals 15 residues. Germline V gene sequence: CDR1 SGHRS, CDR2 YFSETQ. CDR3 residues: CASSAVPGGTDTQYF. The DNA for the CDR3 is TGCGCCAGCAGCGCTGTCCCCGGGGGCACAGATACGCAGTATTTT.

V and J are TRBV19 and TRBJ1-5; 7 bases align to TRBD1. CDR1 is LNHDA, CDR2 SQIVND, per germline (reference sequence). V shed 5 bases and J 3 bases; nucleotides not matched to a gene: 4. The CDR3 loop spans 14 amino acids. CDR3 sequence reads: CASSSGTDNQPQHF. The CDR3 DNA is TGTGCCAGTAGTTCCGGGACAGACAATCAGCCCCAGCATTTT.

The V and J genes are TRBV4-3 and TRBJ2-1, with 10 nucleotides matching TRBD2. Germline V gene data show CDR1 as LGHNA and CDR2 as YSLEER. V lost 4 bases, J lost 5 bases, and 11 bases stayed unmatched. The CDR3 covers 17 residues. CDR3 sequence reads: CASSPTSGNRYHNEQFF. CDR3 in DNA: TGCGCCAGCAGCCCTACTAGCGGGAACCGGTACCACAATGAGCAGTTCTTC.

The V and J genes are TRBV28 and TRBJ2-1; D uncertain. CDR1 and CDR2 (germline): MDHEN, SYDVKM. CDR3 length: 13 amino acids. V gave up 3 bases and J gave up 5 bases, with 8 bases separating them. In DNA form, the CDR3 reads TGTGCCAGCAGTTTCCCCGTTAACAATGAGCAGTTCTTC. Translation gives CASSFPVNNEQFF.

CDR3 coding DNA: TGTGCCAGCAGTCTAGCGGGAGTCGAAGTTACGCAGTATTTT. This translates into CASSLAGVEVTQYF. The chain joins TRBV28 to TRBJ2-3; 10 bases map to TRBD2. V gave up 5 bases and J gave up 8 bases; unmatched junction bases: 7. Per the germline V gene, CDR1 is MDHEN and CDR2 is SYDVKM. This CDR3 spans 14 amino acids.

The CDR3 sequence is CASRGLGSAFEKLFF. The DNA for the CDR3 is TGTGCCAGCAGGGGACTAGGCAGTGCCTTTGAAAAACTGTTTTTT. V gene TRBV6-6 combines with J gene TRBJ1-4; perhaps TRBD1 as D (5 bases). V lost 6 bases and J lost 7, with 18 bases in between. CDR1 and CDR2 from the germline V gene are MNHNY and SVGAGI (reference sequence). This CDR3 contains 15 residues.

V gene TRBV9 combines with J gene TRBJ1-3, with D uncertain. Germline V lookup: CDR1 SGDLS, CDR2 YYNGEE. The CDR3 covers 16 residues. The germline V and J ends were trimmed by 3 bases and 0 bases, with 13 bases remaining between them. In nucleotides, the CDR3 is TGTGCCAGCAGCGAAGAAAGATCAAGCTCTGGAAACACCATATATTTT. Encoded protein: CASSEERSSSGNTIYF.

J is TRBJ1-3 and V is TRBV7-8; tentative D call: TRBD1 (6 bases). This CDR3 spans 18 amino acids. The germline V and J ends were trimmed by 0 bases and 4 bases, with 19 bases remaining between them. From germline, CDR1 is SGHVS and CDR2 FQNEAQ. In DNA form, the CDR3 reads TGTGCCAGCAGCTTAGCGCACAAGGGACAACTAGTAGGAAACACCATATATTTT. Protein: CASSLAHKGQLVGNTIYF.

The rearrangement links TRBV7-8 to TRBJ1-4, with TRBD1 identical over 9 bases. CDR1 SGHVS and CDR2 FQNEAQ come from the germline V gene. Trimming cost V 2 bases and J 8 bases; bases outside gene matches: 6. CDR3 length equals 15 residues. The CDR3 sequence is CASSLRTGVNEKLFF. In nucleotides, the CDR3 is TGTGCCAGCAGCTTAAGGACAGGGGTAAACGAAAAACTGTTTTTT.

This clone was seen only once. The rearrangement links TRBV27 to TRBJ2-4, with 7 bases lining up with TRBD1. The CDR3 sequence is 18 residues long. V gave up 5 bases and J gave up 4 bases; unmatched junction bases: 17. CDR1 MNHEY and CDR2 SMNVEV come from the germline V gene (reference sequence). CDR3 sequence reads: CASSPHRGWDSRKNIQYF. The CDR3 DNA reads as TGTGCCAGCAGTCCCCACAGGGGCTGGGATTCGAGGAAAAACATTCAGTACTTC.

The chain has TRBV27 and TRBJ1-2, with 7 bases identical to TRBD1. This CDR3 contains 13 residues. V lost 5 bases to trimming and J lost 4 bases; unmatched junction nucleotides: 4. Germline V CDR1 and CDR2: MNHEY, SMNVEV (reference sequence). The CDR3 nucleotides read TGTGCCAGCAGTCGCCGGGACAGCTATGGCTACACCTTC. Translating it yields CASSRRDSYGYTF.

V is TRBV19 and J is TRBJ2-3, with 11 bases aligning to TRBD2. The germline CDR1 and CDR2 sequences are LNHDA and SQIVND (reference sequence). This CDR3 contains 16 residues. The junction had 7 bases not matched to a gene; V was cut back by 4 bases and J by 4 bases. The CDR3 DNA is TGTGCCAGTAGTAGAATTAGCGGGAGGGCCCCAGATACGCAGTATTTT. Translating gives CASSRISGRAPDTQYF.

V gene TRBV4-1 combines with J gene TRBJ2-1; D is uncertain. V was cut by 2 bases and J by 6 bases, with 8 bases left in between. CDR1 MGHRA and CDR2 YSYEKL come from the germline V gene. This CDR3 spans 13 amino acids. The CDR3 DNA follows: TGCGCCAGCAGCCAACCTACGGGCAATGAGCAGTTCTTC. This sequence encodes CASSQPTGNEQFF.

V is TRBV29-1 and J is TRBJ2-7, with D possibly being TRBD2 (5 bases). The CDR3 covers 13 residues. V was clipped by 4 bases and J by 3 bases, with 13 bases between them. CDR1 and CDR2 (germline): SQVTM, ANQGSEA. The CDR3 is CSVVVGVGYEQYF. The CDR3 DNA reads as TGCAGCGTTGTGGTGGGAGTCGGCTACGAGCAGTACTTC.

This chain joins TRBV29-1 and TRBJ2-7; possible D gene TRBD2, 7 bases. V dropped 7 bases and J dropped 6 bases, with 19 bases sitting between them. This CDR3 contains 13 residues. From germline, CDR1 is SQVTM and CDR2 ANQGSEA. DNA for the CDR3: TGCAGCGCCGTAGGGGGGGCAACGTCCGAGCAGTACTTC. It specifies CSAVGGATSEQYF.

The gene calls are TRBV2 and TRBJ1-1; 8 nucleotides match TRBD1. This CDR3 has 14 residues. The germline V gene has CDR1 SNHLY and CDR2 FYNNEI. The CDR3 nucleotides read TGTGCTAGTAGACAGGGGCACATGAACACTGAAGCTTTCTTT. It translates to CASRQGHMNTEAFF.

This clone was recorded only once. The chain recombines TRBV7-2 with TRBJ1-2; tentative D call: TRBD1 (6 bases). Trimming stripped 0 bases from V and 8 bases from J, with 10 bases between. The CDR3 totals 13 residues. Germline V gene lookup returns CDR1 SGHTA and CDR2 FQGNSA. The CDR3 sequence: CASSLAGGGGYTF. The CDR3 DNA sequence: TGTGCCAGCAGCTTAGCGGGGGGCGGCGGCTACACCTTC.

The chain combines TRBV7-9 with TRBJ1-4; no definite D call. V was cut by 6 bases and J by 0 bases, with 11 bases left in between. This CDR3 spans 15 amino acids. CDR1 and CDR2 (germline): SEHNR, FQNEAQ (reference sequence). The CDR3 sequence is CASSLPPATNEKLFF. CDR3 sequence (DNA): TGTGCCAGCAGTCTACCACCTGCAACTAATGAAAAACTGTTTTTT.

The chain links TRBV28 to TRBJ2-7; no definite D call. CDR3 size: 13 residues. Trimming took 3 bases from V and 5 from J, leaving 11 bases between them. Per germline, CDR1 MDHEN and CDR2 SYDVKM. CDR3 sequence: CASSFGARNEQYF. CDR3 nucleotide sequence: TGTGCCAGCAGTTTTGGAGCTCGAAACGAGCAGTACTTC.

The chain carries TRBV5-1 and TRBJ2-7; perhaps TRBD2 as D (6 bases). V lost 4 bases and J lost 0, with 14 bases in between. Germline CDR1 SGHRS, CDR2 YFSETQ. This CDR3 is built from 15 residues. CDR3 protein: CASSLTGLNSYEQYF. DNA of the CDR3: TGCGCCAGCAGCCTCACGGGACTGAACTCCTACGAGCAGTACTTC.

V gene TRBV19 combines with J gene TRBJ2-2; 12 positions match TRBD1. Germline-derived CDR1 and CDR2 are LNHDA and SQIVND (reference sequence). The CDR3 loop spans 17 amino acids. Unmatched junction bases numbered 8, after V lost 2 bases and J lost 7 bases. CDR3 in amino acids: CASSIFSGTGGIGELFF. As DNA, the CDR3 is TGTGCCAGTAGTATATTCTCCGGGACAGGGGGCATCGGGGAGCTGTTTTTT.

V is TRBV5-1 and J is TRBJ1-1, with D possibly TRBD1 on 6 matching bases. V dropped 4 bases and J dropped 0 bases, with 10 bases sitting between them. CDR3 length equals 14 residues. Per the germline V gene, CDR1 is SGHRS and CDR2 is YFSETQ. CDR3 sequence: CASSPGQVNTEAFF. Written as DNA, the CDR3 is TGCGCCAGCAGCCCGGGACAAGTGAACACTGAAGCTTTCTTT.